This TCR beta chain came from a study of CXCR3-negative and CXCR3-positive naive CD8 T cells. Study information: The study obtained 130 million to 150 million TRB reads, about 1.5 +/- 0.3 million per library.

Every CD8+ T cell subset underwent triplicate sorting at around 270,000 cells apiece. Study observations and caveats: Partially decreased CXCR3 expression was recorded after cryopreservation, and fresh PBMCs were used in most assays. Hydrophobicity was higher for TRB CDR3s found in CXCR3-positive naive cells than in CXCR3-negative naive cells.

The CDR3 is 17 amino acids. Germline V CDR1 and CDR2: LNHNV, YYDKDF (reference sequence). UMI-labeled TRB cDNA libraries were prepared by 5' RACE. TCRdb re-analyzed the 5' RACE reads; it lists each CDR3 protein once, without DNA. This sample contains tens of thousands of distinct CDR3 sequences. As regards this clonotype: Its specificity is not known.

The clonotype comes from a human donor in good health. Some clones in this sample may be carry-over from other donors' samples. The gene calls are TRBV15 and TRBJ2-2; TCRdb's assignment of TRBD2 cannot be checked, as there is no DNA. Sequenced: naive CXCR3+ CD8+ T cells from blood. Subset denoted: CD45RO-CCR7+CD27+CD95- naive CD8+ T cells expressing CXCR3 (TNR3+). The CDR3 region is CATSRAWRPSGAGELFF.